This entry lists 7 T cell receptor beta chains sequenced from one sample in a study of shared clonotypes between healthy human individuals. Repertoires were generated with immunoSEQ multiplex PCR, while TCRdb's copy carries only in-frame clones and drops some. This sample has millions of clones; approximately 95% occur once, and the top ten carry 0.39%. Specimen: naive CD4+ T cells from PBMCs. The sample's subset: CD45RA+ positively selected. These receptor sequences come from a man between 18 and 35 years old in good health. Some clones in this sample may be carry-over from other donors' samples.

The chain joins TRBV11-2 to TRBJ2-3; no firm D call. The CDR3 covers 13 residues. Per germline, CDR1 SGHAT and CDR2 FQNNGV. The V end lost 6 bases, the J end lost 6 bases, and 13 bases lay between the germline ends. The CDR3 DNA is TGTGCCAGCAGGTCACTGAAAAGGGATACGCAGTATTTT. Its protein product is CASRSLKRDTQYF.

This clone was detected once. The J gene is TRBJ1-2, the V gene TRBV16, with 7 bases matching TRBD1. The junction had 10 bases not matched to a gene; V was cut back by 2 bases and J by 4 bases. The CDR3 extends over 16 amino acids. Germline CDR1 reads KGHSY; CDR2 reads FQNENV. DNA of the CDR3: TGTGCCAGCAGCCAACAACAGGGGAGTGGGGGCTATGGCTACACCTTC. It specifies CASSQQQGSGGYGYTF.

Concerning this clone: The sample holds other DNA sequences that translate to the same CDR3. J is TRBJ2-7 and V is TRBV2, with D unresolved. Germline values: CDR1 SNHLY, CDR2 FYNNEI. This CDR3 comprises 11 residues. Trimming cost V 7 bases and J 3 bases, with 7 bases left between them. CDR3 residues: CASTYSYEQYF. Written as DNA, the CDR3 is TGTGCCAGCACATACAGCTACGAGCAGTACTTC.

This chain joins TRBV6-6 and TRBJ2-1; 7 bases are a match to TRBD1. This CDR3 is 15 amino acids long. V shed 5 bases, J shed 2 bases, and the junction held 6 bases outside the gene matches. Germline V CDR1 and CDR2: MNHNY, SVGAGI (reference sequence). For the CDR3, the DNA is TGTGCCAGCAGTAACCGGGACAGAGCCTACAATGAGCAGTTCTTC. Its protein product is CASSNRDRAYNEQFF.

This clone was seen just once. The rearrangement joins TRBV7-2 to TRBJ2-5, with TRBD2 identical over 12 bases. The end of the DNA aligns better with TRBJ2-7, so the J call may be wrong. Germline-derived CDR1 and CDR2 are SGHTA and FQGNSA. The CDR3 is 14 residues long. The CDR3 spells CASSRLAGDYEQYF. The CDR3 DNA is TGTGCCAGCAGCCGACTAGCGGGAGACTACGAGCAGTACTTC.

This chain connects TRBV30 to TRBJ2-1; 7 bases line up with TRBD2. In germline, CDR1 is GTSNPN, CDR2 SVGIG (reference sequence). CDR3 length equals 15 residues. V shed 3 bases, J shed 10 bases, and the junction held 15 bases outside the gene matches. This chain's CDR3 is CAWRKRLAAYVEQFF. CDR3 coding DNA: TGTGCCTGGAGAAAGCGGCTAGCGGCATACGTAGAGCAGTTCTTC.

Comments on this clone: The sample carries other DNA sequences with the same CDR3. The chain recombines TRBV18 with TRBJ1-3; 9 bases align to TRBD1. CDR3 length: 14 residues. Trimming at V came to 6 bases and at J to 5 bases, leaving 5 bases not matched to a gene. CDR1 is KGHSH, CDR2 LQKENI, per germline. As DNA, the CDR3 is TGTGCCAGCTCCGCCGGGACAGGGCGAAACACCATATATTTT. Translated: CASSAGTGRNTIYF.